The entry below describes one TCR beta chain. A much larger clone sits a single nucleotide away, making a read error possible. The source of the sample is a study of blood T cells in healthy people across ages. This CDR3 comprises 15 residues. Through a sample-barcoded 5' primer and a J-beta primer mix, a second PCR was run for roughly 6 to 11 cycles. MiXCR, run by TCRdb on the 5' RACE reads, gives a single entry per CDR3 protein. The sample yields hundreds of thousands of distinct CDR3 sequences, about 34% seen once. The J gene is TRBJ2-5, the V gene TRBV12-3 or TRBV12-4, with D tentatively TRBD2 (7 bases). The J call may be faulty, since TRBJ2-1 better matches the DNA end. This receptor was taken from a man younger than 30 in good health. The sequenced sample consisted of blood. CDR3 nucleotide sequence: TGTGCCAGCAGTTTTCGGGGGGCGTACCAAGAGACCCAGTTCTTC. This encodes CASSFRGAYQETQFF.